The TCR beta chain described here comes from a study of shared clonotypes between healthy human individuals. Study-level information: The donors, a couple of women and a few men, were aged 18 to 49.

Germline-derived CDR1 and CDR2 are SGDLS and YYNGEE. This CDR3 is 19 amino acids long. With 4 bases clipped from V and 7 bases from J, the junction kept 20 bases outside the gene matches. Regarding the study as a whole: Generation of non-shared clonotypes was less probable than generation of clonotypes shared by all four donors.

The donor cohort consisted entirely of Caucasian adults residing in Nashville, Tennessee. Of note for this clone: Its specificity is unknown.

TCRdb's copy holds only in-frame clones and misses some; the assay was immunoSEQ multiplex PCR. The sample lists roughly 2,300,000 clones, 85% to 95% occurring once. Sequencing was done on a sample of naive CD4+ T cells from PBMCs. Subset meaning: CD45RA+ positively selected. The chain combines TRBV9 with TRBJ2-2, with 9 bases matching TRBD2. The TCR comes from a man between 18 and 29 years old in good health. Some clones in this sample may be carry-over from other donors' samples. The CDR3, as DNA: TGTGCCAGCAGCTCCGGCGGGGCTAGCGGGGCCCGTGGAGTCGGGGAGCTGTTTTTT. Translation: CASSSGGASGARGVGELFF.